A selection of T cell receptor beta chains follows, all from one sample in a study of breast tumors, draining lymph nodes, adjacent tissues. Via MiXCR, TCRdb re-called the multiplex PCR reads, giving one row per CDR3 protein. The profile shows 70,000 to 85,000 distinct CDR3 sequences, about 21% of them singletons. The specimen was axillary lymph node tissue. The receptors here all came from a female donor with breast cancer. Some clones in this sample may be carry-over from other donors' samples. CDR3s include the opening cysteine and the closing phenylalanine or tryptophan. Each record gives: J gene, V gene, D gene, CDR3 protein. The D gene is left open where the match is weak.

TRBJ1-2 | TRBV4-2 | - | CASSPRGITNYGYTF
TRBJ2-7 | TRBV6-6 | - | CASSLSRAYEQYF
TRBJ1-2 | TRBV6-1 | - | CASSSVGGSYGYTF
TRBJ1-4 | TRBV15 | - | CATKSGRGAPNEKLFF
TRBJ2-7 | TRBV7-9 | TRBD2 | CASSRKGLAGDHEQYF
TRBJ2-3 | TRBV20-1 | TRBD2 | CSATTPGLAGTDTQYF
TRBJ2-3 | TRBV5-4 | TRBD2 | CASSLVLLAGGTDTQYF
TRBJ2-3 | TRBV4-1 | - | CASSQVGADTQYF
TRBJ2-5 | TRBV5-1 | - | CASSLGPGIETQYF
TRBJ2-1 | TRBV7-9 | TRBD2 | CASSLGLAGVLGNEQFF
TRBJ2-5 | TRBV5-6 | - | CASSLLAMYQETQYF
TRBJ1-6 | TRBV9 | - | CASSSGYNSPLHF
TRBJ1-2 | TRBV7-9 | - | CASSLWGKGGDGYTF
TRBJ2-1 | TRBV4-3 | - | CASSQVGATYNEQFF
TRBJ2-3 | TRBV7-2 | - | CASSRGRADTQYF
TRBJ2-7 | TRBV20-1 | - | CSASLPGRYEQYF
TRBJ2-2 | TRBV6-2/TRBV6-3 | TRBD1 | CASSRRTGAHTGELFF
TRBJ2-5 | TRBV2 | TRBD2 | CASSQSGLARGGETQYF
TRBJ2-7 | TRBV5-1 | - | CASSFSGGSSYEQYF
TRBJ2-1 | TRBV4-1 | TRBD1 | CASSQAPRGPTYNEQFF
TRBJ2-7 | TRBV4-1 | - | CASSQDPSGVNEQYF
TRBJ1-2 | TRBV6-1 | TRBD1 | CASSGAGGIYGYTF
TRBJ2-7 | TRBV6-6 | - | CASSLSAPGSYEQYF
TRBJ1-2 | TRBV7-8 | - | CASSQDAFVNGYTF
TRBJ2-3 | TRBV20-1 | - | CSRSRTSTDTQYF
TRBJ2-3 | TRBV19 | TRBD2 | CASSTRGRELAGDMNTQYF
TRBJ2-5 | TRBV6-2/TRBV6-3 | - | CASGDSTQYF
TRBJ2-1 | TRBV11-2 | TRBD2 | CASSLDWGGLAGVRVFF
TRBJ2-3 | TRBV2 | TRBD2 | CASSTGLAGASDTQYF
TRBJ2-3 | TRBV6-5 | TRBD2 | CASSYSTSGNTDTQYF
TRBJ2-1 | TRBV28 | - | CASSLFKGYNEQFF
TRBJ2-7 | TRBV5-4 | TRBD2 | CASSPVSGRIAYEQYF
TRBJ1-6 | TRBV20-1 | - | CSASLGGRSYNSPLHF
TRBJ2-2 | TRBV30 | - | CAWSLALNTGELFF
TRBJ2-1 | TRBV5-1 | TRBD2 | CASSLYSGRGKYNEQFF
TRBJ1-5 | TRBV6-2/TRBV6-3 | - | CASSYSRGPQHF
TRBJ2-1 | TRBV19 | - | CASSAPKGGKNEQFF
TRBJ1-5 | TRBV6-2/TRBV6-3 | TRBD1 | CASSYSTGGNQPQHF
TRBJ2-7 | TRBV9 | - | CASSVDGRAYEQYF
TRBJ2-7 | TRBV7-7 | - | CASSLAEAAEQYF
TRBJ2-5 | TRBV6-2/TRBV6-3 | - | CASSYRPRGGGGETQYF
TRBJ2-7 | TRBV20-1 | - | CSARVAEALYF
TRBJ2-5 | TRBV6-5 | TRBD1 | CASSYSVSGGFVETQYF
TRBJ2-4 | TRBV20-1 | - | CSGRDPGVRDIQYF
TRBJ2-3 | TRBV24-1 | TRBD2 | CATSKAGTSGRDTQYF
TRBJ2-2 | TRBV2 | TRBD2 | CASTRGFAGGGELFF
TRBJ2-1 | TRBV9 | - | CASSATGESYNEQFF
TRBJ2-7 | TRBV20-1 | TRBD2 | CSAMGTSGLYEQYF
TRBJ2-3 | TRBV7-9 | - | CASSEGHTDTQYF
TRBJ2-4 | TRBV12-3/TRBV12-4 | TRBD2 | CASSSAGGAGNIQYF
TRBJ1-4 | TRBV18 | TRBD1 | CASSRTGDKLFF
TRBJ1-2 | TRBV5-8 | - | CASGEEWGYTF
TRBJ2-7 | TRBV7-2 | - | CASSLALYGQQYF
TRBJ2-2 | TRBV6-2/TRBV6-3 | - | CASSYSRQTGELFF
TRBJ2-3 | TRBV9 | - | CASSVEGYTQYF
TRBJ1-2 | TRBV10-3 | - | CAIKDSARHGYTF
TRBJ2-7 | TRBV7-8 | - | CASSLGGIAETYEQYF
TRBJ2-7 | TRBV4-2 | - | CASSQEAGTQTGYEQYF